Included here is one T cell receptor beta chain sequence, with context. The specificity of this receptor is unknown. Since the CDR3 does not end with the conserved phenylalanine or tryptophan, this likely comes from a read error. The DNA is left out, because the CDR3 cannot be placed on it with certainty; the CDR3 is given as TCRdb lists it. TCRbeta CDR3 regions were amplified from genomic DNA by means of the immunoSEQ Assay, a bias-controlled multiplex PCR. Per the original workflow: The number of nucleated cells in each sample was estimated by amplification of reference gene primers within the assay. Sequence reads were collapsed and filtered to measure the absolute abundance of every unique TCRbeta CDR3 rearrangement. Productive Simpson clonality was computed per sample as the square root of Simpson's diversity index over productive rearrangements. TCRdb provides this immuneACCESS table in a form limited to in-frame rearrangements. Some clones are lacking; in checked studies, under half of them reflect an unresolved V gene, and why the rest are absent is not known. The DNA gave D and trimming, while V, J and clone size come from that table. This sample holds 150,000 to 200,000 clones; 81% were observed only once. The ten largest make up 9.5% to 15% of the sample.

One collaborating source in Seattle enrolled patients during active infection and followed them longitudinally through the course of disease. Collaborating institutions collected whole blood in K2EDTA tubes following their own protocols. Collaborator samples were shipped for TCRbeta analysis as frozen whole blood, isolated PBMCs, or DNA extracted from either sample type. Looking up the germline V gene yields CDR1 MNHNS and CDR2 SASEGT. The CDR3 is made up of 13 amino acids, end residues included. The sample belongs to a study of blood T cell repertoires in COVID-19 (dated by TCRdb to the early 2020s). Study-level background: The collaborator samples originated in the United States, Italy and Spain and spanned the acute and convalescent phases of COVID-19. The material from the prospective study consisted of cDNA or gDNA derived from T cells, B-cell-depleted T cells, or PBMCs. Subjects who had been exposed to COVID-19, were actively infected with it, or had recovered from it provided the deeply sampled blood TCRbeta repertoires that made up the dataset. The repertoires were released in a freely available public database intended as a resource for research on the immune response to SARS-CoV-2. The samples were drawn from two sources: the first 160 participants of the ongoing ImmuneRACE study, and 950 to 1,500 subjects contributed by 6 global collaborators. Sample metadata almost always included a de-identified subject ID, COVID-19 status, age in years and sex. Where HLA class I and class II types were available, the types were taken from metadata supplied by the sample provider, not from assay-based typing. What the work shows at the level of the full study, not this receptor alone: The amount of clinical and demographic metadata varied by source and participant and was provided uncurated.

The chain couples TRBV6-1 to TRBJ2-4; the table's TRBD1 call for D was not verified on the DNA. Source material: peripheral blood. This receptor was obtained from a woman over 75 with COVID-19, enrolled during active disease. The CDR3 region reads CASSETGTGRGPI.